This T cell receptor beta chain was sequenced for a study of T cells in women clearing cervical HPV infection. Method: immunoSEQ multiplex PCR; TCRdb's copy keeps in-frame clones and lacks some. The data show some 20,000 clones, and the top ten clones hold under 15%. The TCR originated in a woman aged 18 to 75 with a cervical HPV16 infection that either progressed to CIN3+ or cleared (not recorded which). Sequenced: blood buffy coat.

The covered CDR3 bases are TGTGCCAGTAGTGAGTACAGGGGTAACTATGGT. Translation: CASSEYRGNYG. The entire CDR3 protein is CASSEYRGNYGQYF. The chain has TRBV19 and TRBJ2-4; TRBD1 agrees at 7 bases. The CDR3 extends 3 residues past the end of the read, so its final part is completed from the germline J gene. The germline gives CDR1 LNHDA, CDR2 SQIVND (reference sequence). The length of the CDR3 is 14 residues.